These T cell receptor beta chains were read from a single sample in a study of technical replicates of blood from a few donors. Sequencing was performed with immunoSEQ multiplex PCR; in TCRdb, only in-frame clones are kept and a portion is missing. The sample gives some 77,000 clones, roughly 90% of which show up once; about 0.39% is in the top ten. Sequenced input: T cells isolated from PBMCs. The receptors shown here come from a human donor in good health. CDR3s include the opening cysteine and the closing phenylalanine or tryptophan. D genes are given only for firm matches. Only some rows state a clone size, as once, few, many or a class for expanded clones.

TRBJ1-1 | TRBV7-8 | 14 | few | - | TGTGCCAGCAGCTTAGTATTGCGGAACACTGAAGCTTTCTTT | CASSLVLRNTEAFF
TRBJ1-5 | TRBV6-1 | 14 | - | - | TGTGCCAGCAGTGAACTAGGTGACAATCAGCCCCAGCATTTT | CASSELGDNQPQHF
TRBJ2-5 | TRBV7-3 | 15 | - | TRBD2 | TGTGCCAGCAGCCCGGACTCCGGGACTAGAAAGACCCAGTACTTC | CASSPDSGTRKTQYF
TRBJ1-2 | TRBV14 | 13 | - | - | TGTGCCAGCAGCCAAAACAGGGTATGGGGCTACACCTTC | CASSQNRVWGYTF
TRBJ2-1 | TRBV4-2 | 16 | - | TRBD2 | TGTGCCAGCAGCCAAACGGGAGGGCCGTCCTACAATGAGCAGTTCTTC | CASSQTGGPSYNEQFF
TRBJ2-3 | TRBV6-5 | 14 | - | - | TGTGCCAGCAGTTTAGGACTGAGCACAGATACGCAGTATTTT | CASSLGLSTDTQYF
TRBJ2-4 | TRBV27 | 15 | - | TRBD1 | TGTGCCAGCAGTTTATCCGGGGACAGAGAAAACATTCAGTACTTC | CASSLSGDRENIQYF
TRBJ2-1 | TRBV30 | 13 | - | - | TGTGCCAGCTTGACTCGCTCCTACAATGAGCAGTTCTTC | CASLTRSYNEQFF
TRBJ1-1 | TRBV9 | 13 | - | - | TGTGCCAGCAGCGTATCAGGGGTAGCTGAAGCTTTCTTT | CASSVSGVAEAFF
TRBJ1-1 | TRBV5-1 | 13 | - | - | TGCGCCAGCAGCTTAGGGGTAGATACTGAAGCTTTCTTT | CASSLGVDTEAFF
TRBJ2-3 | TRBV11-3 | 15 | - | - | TGTGCCAGCAGCCCCCCCTCGGCGGGCACAGATACGCAGTATTTT | CASSPPSAGTDTQYF
TRBJ2-7 | TRBV27 | 16 | - | TRBD2 | TGTGCCAGCAGCTACATAGCGGGAGGCCCCCCTTACGAGCAGTACTTC | CASSYIAGGPPYEQYF
TRBJ1-2 | TRBV28 | 11 | - | - | TGTGCCAGTAAGGGGAACTATGGCTACACCTTC | CASKGNYGYTF